The 13 T cell receptor beta chains listed next were all sequenced from one sample in a study of beta chain features in type 1 diabetes. Reverse transcription of all isolated RNA meant that expressed TCRB transcripts were sequenced. Method: immunoSEQ multiplex PCR; TCRdb's copy keeps in-frame clones and lacks some. The sample has approximately 380,000 clones; over 12% are singletons. Specimen: naive CD4+ T cells from blood. These receptors all stem from a woman aged 18 to 35 in good health.

The V call is TRBV11-2, the J call TRBJ2-2; 11 bases match TRBD2. Germline trimming cut 4 bases from V and 0 bases from J; bases unmatched to any gene: 4. Looked up from germline, CDR1 is SGHAT and CDR2 is FQNNGV. The CDR3 is 17 amino acids. The CDR3 DNA follows: TGTGCCAGCAGCTCTCGACTAGCGGGAACGAACACCGGGGAGCTGTTTTTT. Translated: CASSSRLAGTNTGELFF. The full variable domain, its missing parts supplied by reference TRBV11-2 and TRBJ2-2, is EAGVAQSPRYKIIEKRQSVAFWCNPISGHATLYWYQQILGQGPKLLIQFQNNGVVDDSQLPKDRFSAERLKGVDSTLKIQPAKLEDSAVYLCASSSRLAGTNTGELFFGEGSRLTVL.

The sample holds a few counts of this clone. The rearrangement joins TRBV4-3 to TRBJ2-2; 8 nucleotides agree with TRBD2. The germline V gene has CDR1 LGHNA and CDR2 YSLEER. The CDR3 is 16 residues long. The V segment lost 0 bases and the J segment 5 bases; nucleotides outside the gene matches: 5. The CDR3: CASSQDPSGSTGELFF. The CDR3 nucleotides are TGCGCCAGCAGCCAAGATCCCAGCGGGAGTACCGGGGAGCTGTTTTTT.

The chain combines TRBV6-5 with TRBJ1-5; D is unresolved. The CDR3 is 15 residues long. Germline CDR1 is MNHEY and CDR2 is SVGAGI. V was pared by 5 bases and J by 7 bases, with 18 bases between. In DNA, the CDR3 is TGTGCCAGCAGTCCCGACCACGGAGGTGGGCAGCCCCAGCATTTT. It specifies CASSPDHGGGQPQHF.

The V call is TRBV29-1, the J call TRBJ1-2; D unresolved. This CDR3 comprises 11 residues. Germline lookup yields CDR1 SQVTM and CDR2 ANQGSEA. V was trimmed by 3 bases and J by 10 bases, leaving 12 bases between them. In DNA, the CDR3 is TGCAGCGTTGACGAGGCTCTGGTCTACACCTTC. This codes for CSVDEALVYTF. The full variable domain, with the rest looked up from reference TRBV29-1 and TRBJ1-2, is SAVISQKPSRDICQRGTSLTIQCQVDSQVTMMFWYRQQPGQSLTLIATANQGSEATYESGFVIDKFPISRPNLTFSTLTVSNMSPEDSSIYLCSVDEALVYTFGSGTRLTVV.

The chain links TRBV28 to TRBJ1-5; D not resolved. The CDR3 is 12 amino acids. V was clipped by 6 bases and J by 11 bases, with 14 bases between them. Germline V lookup: CDR1 MDHEN, CDR2 SYDVKM. The CDR3 reads CASRQHPRAQHF. The DNA of the CDR3 is TGTGCCAGCAGACAACACCCGAGGGCCCAGCATTTT.

A few counts support this clone. The V gene is TRBV29-1, the J gene TRBJ1-1; D remains ambiguous. V lost 6 bases to trimming and J lost 4 bases, with 12 bases between them. Germline values: CDR1 SQVTM, CDR2 ANQGSEA. This CDR3 region has 12 residues. CDR3 bases: TGCAGCGTCGATGCGGCGGGCACTGAAGCTTTCTTT. It codes for CSVDAAGTEAFF. Full variable domain (missing parts from reference TRBV29-1 and TRBJ1-1): SAVISQKPSRDICQRGTSLTIQCQVDSQVTMMFWYRQQPGQSLTLIATANQGSEATYESGFVIDKFPISRPNLTFSTLTVSNMSPEDSSIYLCSVDAAGTEAFFGQGTRLTVV.

This clone showed up just a few times. This chain's CDR3 is CASSLPVPSYNEQFF. CDR3 coding DNA: TGCGCCAGCAGTCTTCCCGTTCCTTCCTACAATGAGCAGTTCTTC. This chain connects TRBV23-1 to TRBJ2-1; D ambiguous. TRBV23-1 is given ORF status, its function remaining uncertain. V lost 4 bases and J lost 1, with 11 bases in between. This CDR3 has 15 residues.

The CDR3 sequence: CASSYSTGTGRTAFF. For the CDR3, the DNA is TGTGCCAGCAGTTACTCGACAGGGACAGGGAGGACAGCTTTCTTT. The V call is TRBV6-6, the J call TRBJ1-1; 9 nucleotides agree with TRBD1. The ends lost 0 bases at V and 10 bases at J; junction bases unmatched: 9. CDR1 and CDR2 (germline): MNHNY, SVGAGI (reference sequence). This CDR3 has 15 residues.

There are a few counts of this clone. The V gene is TRBV28, the J gene TRBJ2-6; D unclear. Germline V gives CDR1 MDHEN, CDR2 SYDVKM. Trimming stripped 5 bases from V and 5 bases from J, with 10 bases between. The CDR3 contains 14 residues. CDR3 bases: TGTGCCAGCAGTGCAACGAGCCGGGCCAACGTCCTGACTTTC. Translating it yields CASSATSRANVLTF.

V gene TRBV5-6 combines with J gene TRBJ2-1; the D gene is possibly TRBD2 (5 bases). The CDR3 totals 15 residues. Germline assignment: CDR1 SGHDT and CDR2 YYEEEE. Trimming shortened V by 4 bases and J by 2 bases, and 13 bases separated the two germline ends. The CDR3, as DNA: TGTGCCAGCAGCCCTAGAGCGGTTACCTACAATGAGCAGTTCTTC. Protein: CASSPRAVTYNEQFF.

The chain has TRBV30 and TRBJ2-3, with a tentative D call TRBD2 (7 bases). With 3 bases removed from V and 2 bases from J, the gap between germline ends came to 15 bases. There are 15 residues in the CDR3. CDR1 GTSNPN and CDR2 SVGIG come from the germline V gene (reference sequence). This CDR3 reads CAWSKIGGLTDTQYF. The CDR3 DNA reads as TGTGCCTGGAGCAAAATCGGGGGGCTCACAGATACGCAGTATTTT.

This clone was detected a few times. The J gene is TRBJ2-7, the V gene TRBV30; D is unresolved. The CDR3 consists of 13 residues. Germline V gives CDR1 GTSNPN, CDR2 SVGIG (reference sequence). Trimming took off 3 bases at V and 0 bases at J, with 9 bases between the two ends. CDR3 bases: TGTGCCTGGAGGAGCACGAGCTCCTACGAGCAGTACTTC. Translated: CAWRSTSSYEQYF.

This chain links TRBV6-5 with TRBJ2-5; the match to TRBD2 covers 7 bases. The CDR3 loop spans 13 amino acids. With 11 bases clipped from V and 2 bases from J, the junction kept 8 bases outside the gene matches. The germline gives CDR1 MNHEY, CDR2 SVGAGI. This CDR3 reads CASRASGQETQYF. The DNA of the CDR3 is TGTGCCTCCAGGGCTAGCGGACAAGAGACCCAGTACTTC.